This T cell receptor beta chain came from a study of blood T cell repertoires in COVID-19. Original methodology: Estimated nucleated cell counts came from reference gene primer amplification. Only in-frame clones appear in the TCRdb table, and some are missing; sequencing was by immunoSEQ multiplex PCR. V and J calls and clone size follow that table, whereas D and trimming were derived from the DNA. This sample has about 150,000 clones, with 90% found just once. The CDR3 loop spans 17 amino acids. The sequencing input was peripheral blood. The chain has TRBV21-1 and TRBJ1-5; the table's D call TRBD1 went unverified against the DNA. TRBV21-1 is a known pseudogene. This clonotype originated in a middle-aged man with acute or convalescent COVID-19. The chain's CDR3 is CASSKALGQGANQPQHF. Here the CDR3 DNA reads TGTGCCAGCAGCAAAGCGCTAGGACAGGGGGCTAATCAGCCCCAGCATTTT.